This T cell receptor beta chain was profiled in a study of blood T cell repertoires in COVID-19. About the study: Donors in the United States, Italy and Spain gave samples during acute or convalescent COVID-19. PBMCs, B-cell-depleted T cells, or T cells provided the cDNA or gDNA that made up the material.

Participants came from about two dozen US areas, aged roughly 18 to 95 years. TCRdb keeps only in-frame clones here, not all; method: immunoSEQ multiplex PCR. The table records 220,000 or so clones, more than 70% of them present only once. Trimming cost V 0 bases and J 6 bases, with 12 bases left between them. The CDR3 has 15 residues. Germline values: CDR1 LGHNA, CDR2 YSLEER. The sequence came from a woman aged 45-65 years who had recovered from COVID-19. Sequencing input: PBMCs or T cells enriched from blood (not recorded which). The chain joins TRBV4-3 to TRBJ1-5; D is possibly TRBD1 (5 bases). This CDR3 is CASSQDLGGGQPQHF. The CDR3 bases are TGCGCCAGCAGCCAAGACCTGGGGGGGGGTCAGCCCCAGCATTTT.